This T cell receptor beta chain appears in the sequencing data of a study of blood T cell repertoires in COVID-19 (dated by TCRdb to the early 2020s). At the level of the whole study: Samples from collaborators originated in the United States, Italy and Spain and spanned both the acute and convalescent phases of COVID-19. The repertoires were made available in a free public database intended to serve as a resource for research on the immune response to SARS-CoV-2. The prospective study material was composed of cDNA or gDNA derived from T cells, B-cell-depleted T cells, or PBMCs. Sample metadata almost always included a de-identified subject ID, COVID-19 status, age in years and sex. Where HLA class I and class II types were available, the types were taken from metadata supplied by the sample provider, not from assay-based typing. Samples came from the ongoing ImmuneRACE study (first 160 participants) plus 1,254 subjects from 6 global collaborators. Subjects who had been exposed to COVID-19, were actively infected with it, or had recovered from it provided the deeply sampled blood TCRbeta repertoires that made up the dataset. The paper as a whole reports these results and caveats: How much clinical and demographic metadata was included differed by source and by participant, and the metadata was provided uncurated.

V is reduced by 6 bases and J by 6 bases, leaving a spacing of 12 bases between them. The CDR3, from cysteine to phenylalanine, totals 12 residues. Just CDR3 DNA is preserved here, 36 bases in frame from base 1. Based on the germline V gene, the CDR1 and CDR2 sequences are MDHEN and SYDVKM. TCRbeta CDR3 regions were amplified from genomic DNA using the immunoSEQ Assay, a bias-controlled multiplex PCR. The original pipeline was this. Nucleated cell counts per sample were estimated from amplification of reference gene primers within the assay. To quantify the absolute abundance of each unique TCRbeta CDR3 rearrangement, sequence reads were collapsed and filtered. Productive Simpson clonality was computed per sample as the square root of Simpson's diversity index over productive rearrangements. This immuneACCESS table, as held by TCRdb, lists in-frame sequences with V and J called but not all clones. Of the missing ones, under half trace to an unresolved V gene in checked studies; the others have no known cause. Clonal size and the V and J genes are those of that table, whereas D and trimming came from the DNA. The sample records about 60,000 clones, 70% to 90% of which are singletons. Roughly 3.9% of the sample goes to the ten largest clones.

Whole blood was collected in K2EDTA tubes by collaborating institutions according to the institutions' own protocols. Collaborator samples were shipped for TCRbeta analysis as frozen whole blood, isolated PBMCs, or DNA extracted from either sample type. Note on this clone: The antigen this receptor binds is unknown. No quality values exist for individual bases; no much larger clone is one base distant.

Material for sequencing was peripheral blood. The V gene is TRBV28 and the J gene is TRBJ2-7; the D gene is perhaps TRBD2, from 5 matching bases. This receptor was identified in a man aged 45-65 years with active COVID-19. The bases read TGTGCCAGCAGATCGGGGAGAGGCGAGCAGTACTTC. Translated, it gives CASRSGRGEQYF.